Each of the 16 T cell receptor beta chains below was sequenced from the same sample in a study of early T cells in non-severe SARS-CoV-2 infection. Using its own MiXCR run on the 5' RACE reads, TCRdb lists one record per CDR3 protein. In the table there are some 40,000 distinct CDR3 sequences, 3.5% to 4% of which are singletons. Material: whole blood. These receptors all come from an adult who was a healthcare worker with PCR-confirmed SARS-CoV-2 infection or an uninfected control (not recorded which).

This sequence joins TRBV9 and TRBJ2-1; 8 positions match TRBD2. CDR3 length: 17 residues. V shed 0 bases, J shed 4 bases, and the junction held 9 bases outside the gene matches. CDR1 is SGDLS, CDR2 YYNGEE, per germline. CDR3 sequence reads: CASSVGSGTPSYNEQFF. In nucleotides, the CDR3 is TGTGCCAGCAGCGTAGGTAGCGGGACCCCCTCTTACAATGAGCAGTTCTTC.

The chain joins TRBV11-1 to TRBJ2-1, with a weak D call TRBD2 (5 bases). Trimming left V 1 base short and J 5 bases short, with 12 bases between. The CDR3 totals 15 residues. Looked up from germline, CDR1 is SGHAT and CDR2 is FQDESV (reference sequence). This CDR3 reads CASSLVASLDNEQFF. The CDR3 bases are TGTGCCAGCAGCTTAGTGGCTAGCTTGGACAATGAGCAGTTCTTC.

This clonotype has ten or more counts. This may be a read error: a much more frequent sequence differs by one nucleotide. The genes are TRBV12-3 or TRBV12-4 and TRBJ2-2; TRBD2 is a possible D gene (5 bases). This CDR3 comprises 16 residues. The chain's CDR3 is CASSLALPGNTGEMFF. Here the CDR3 DNA reads TGTGCCAGCAGTTTAGCGTTGCCCGGGAACACCGGGGAGATGTTTTTT.

This clonotype was seen repeatedly, ten times or more. This chain joins TRBV12-3 or TRBV12-4 and TRBJ2-2, with D possibly being TRBD2 (5 bases). Trimming cost V 2 bases and J 4 bases, with 11 bases left between them. This CDR3 spans 15 amino acids. In DNA, the CDR3 is TGTGCCAGCAGTTTAAAGGGAGTTCCCACCGGGGAGCTGTTTTTT. It specifies CASSLKGVPTGELFF.

This clonotype appeared a few times. The genes are TRBV6-6 and TRBJ1-5, with 12 bases fitting TRBD1. V lost 2 bases to trimming and J lost 5 bases; unmatched junction nucleotides: 7. The germline gives CDR1 MNHNY, CDR2 SVGAGI (reference sequence). This CDR3 spans 17 amino acids. Here the CDR3 DNA reads TGTGCCAGCAGTTACGGGTTCGGGACAGGGGGCGATCAGCCCCAGCATTTT. Translated: CASSYGFGTGGDQPQHF.

This clonotype was seen ten or more times. The chain is built from TRBV27 and TRBJ1-1; D call uncertain. The V end lost 6 bases, the J end lost 0 bases, and 5 bases lay between the germline ends. Per germline, CDR1 MNHEY and CDR2 SMNVEV (reference sequence). CDR3 length: 12 amino acids. CDR3 amino acids: CASRRLNTEAFF. The DNA for the CDR3 is TGTGCCAGCAGAAGACTGAACACTGAAGCTTTCTTT.

This clonotype was seen ten or more times. The chain carries TRBV20-1 and TRBJ1-4; D may be TRBD1 (6 bases). V lost 4 bases and J 7 bases, leaving 16 bases between the germline ends. The CDR3 consists of 14 residues. The germline V gene encodes CDR1 DFQATT and CDR2 SNEGSKA (reference sequence). The CDR3, as DNA: TGCAGTGCTAACCCCATCGGGGGCCGTGAAAAACTGTTTTTT. The encoded protein is CSANPIGGREKLFF.

In its sample, this clonotype was seen many times. The genes are TRBV5-4 and TRBJ1-3; D possibly corresponds to TRBD1 (6 bases). Trimming removed 4 bases from V and 0 bases from J, with 14 bases in between. The germline gives CDR1 SGHNT, CDR2 YYREEE (reference sequence). The CDR3 loop spans 16 amino acids. CDR3 loop: CASSKTGLTSGNTIYF. CDR3 in DNA: TGTGCCAGCAGCAAGACAGGTTTGACCTCTGGAAACACCATATATTTT.

The table lists this clonotype with many counts. This chain links TRBV4-3 with TRBJ2-3; D call uncertain. V was clipped by 2 bases and J by 6 bases, with 12 bases between them. Germline CDR1 and CDR2: LGHNA and YSLEER. The CDR3 spans 14 residues. CDR3 sequence reads: CASSQRIGPDTQYF. CDR3 bases: TGCGCCAGCAGCCAAAGAATCGGACCGGATACGCAGTATTTT.

This clonotype was observed many times. J is TRBJ2-3 and V is TRBV20-1; tentative D call: TRBD1 (5 bases). This CDR3 region has 13 residues. V lost 6 bases, J lost 0 bases, and 10 bases lay in between. Germline CDR1 DFQATT, CDR2 SNEGSKA (reference sequence). For the CDR3, the DNA is TGCAGTGCGGGCTACAGGAGCACAGATACGCAGTATTTT. Protein: CSAGYRSTDTQYF.

This clonotype was counted at least ten times. The CDR3 sequence: CASSQYVEGGYTF. For the CDR3, the DNA is TGTGCCAGCAGTCAATATGTCGAAGGTGGCTACACCTTC. This chain links TRBV6-6 with TRBJ1-2, with D hard to call. The CDR3 has 13 amino acids. Germline CDR1 and CDR2: MNHNY and SVGAGI (reference sequence). Trimming cost V 5 bases and J 7 bases, with 14 bases left between them.

This clonotype was seen many times. The chain couples TRBV4-3 to TRBJ2-1; 13 bases fit TRBD2. The J segment lost 6 bases and the V segment lost 0 bases, leaving 8 bases of the junction unmatched. Germline V gene data show CDR1 as LGHNA and CDR2 as YSLEER. This CDR3 comprises 18 residues. CDR3 nucleotide sequence: TGCGCCAGCAGCCAAGATGGACTAGCGGGAGTTAGAAGCAATGAGCAGTTCTTC. As protein: CASSQDGLAGVRSNEQFF.

This clonotype was seen repeatedly, ten times or more. The J gene is TRBJ2-1, the V gene TRBV12-3 or TRBV12-4; 12 nucleotides line up with TRBD2. The CDR3 has 14 residues. The V and J ends lost 10 bases and 9 bases, in that order; junction bases with no gene match: 10. The CDR3 DNA follows: TGTGCCACCTCCCCTAGCGGGAGGGCCAGTGAGCAGTTCTTC. This translates into CATSPSGRASEQFF.

This chain connects TRBV11-1 to TRBJ2-2; D not resolved. The CDR3 spans 15 residues. Germline CDR1 and CDR2: SGHAT and FQDESV (reference sequence). Trimming left V 3 bases short and J 6 bases short, with 14 bases between. In nucleotides, the CDR3 is TGTGCCAGCAGCTTTGCCGTTGGGAAACCCGGGGAGCTGTTTTTT. Its translation is CASSFAVGKPGELFF.

Ten or more counts support this clonotype. V gene TRBV4-3 combines with J gene TRBJ2-3, with 11 bases fitting TRBD2. Trimming took 0 bases from V and 4 from J; bases not matched to a gene: 6. This CDR3 has 17 amino acids. From germline, CDR1 is LGHNA and CDR2 YSLEER. CDR3 amino acids: CASSQDPVAGGSDTQYF. CDR3 nucleotides: TGCGCCAGCAGCCAAGATCCGGTAGCGGGAGGGTCAGATACGCAGTATTTT.

This clonotype was counted at least ten times. The chain combines TRBV14 with TRBJ2-2; no reliable D call. V dropped 1 base and J dropped 3 bases, with 6 bases sitting between them. The CDR3 loop spans 14 amino acids. Germline V gene sequence: CDR1 SGHDN, CDR2 FVKESK. For the CDR3, the DNA is TGTGCCAGCAGCCAAGGCCATTACACCGGGGAGCTGTTTTTT. This gives the protein CASSQGHYTGELFF.